This passage covers 26 T cell receptor beta chains from one sample sequenced in a study of shared clonotypes between healthy human individuals. Generated by immunoSEQ multiplex PCR, the TCRdb table keeps only in-frame clones and is missing some. The data contain about 2.3 million clones, about 92% of them singletons. Sequences were obtained from naive CD4+ T cells from PBMCs. The sample's subset: CD45RA+ positively selected. Every receptor here comes from a man between 18 and 29 years old in good health. Some clones in this sample may be carry-over from other donors' samples.

The chain has TRBV29-1 and TRBJ1-1, with 9 nucleotides matching TRBD1. J gave up 0 bases and V 4 bases, and 6 bases lay outside the gene matches. The CDR3 sequence is 15 residues long. Germline CDR1 SQVTM, CDR2 ANQGSEA. CDR3 residues: CSVVRQGVMNTEAFF. The CDR3 coding sequence is TGCAGCGTTGTCCGACAGGGGGTCATGAACACTGAAGCTTTCTTT.

V and J are TRBV25-1 and TRBJ2-7; 10 bases map to TRBD2. The CDR3 extends over 17 amino acids. Trimming removed 6 bases from V and 4 bases from J; junction bases left unmatched: 15. Per the germline V gene, CDR1 is MGHDK and CDR2 is SYGVNS. The CDR3 spells CASSPTLYRTSGYEQYF. DNA of the CDR3: TGTGCCAGCAGCCCCACCCTATACCGGACTAGCGGATACGAGCAGTACTTC.

V and J are TRBV5-1 and TRBJ2-5; no firm D call. Germline V gene lookup returns CDR1 SGHRS and CDR2 YFSETQ. This CDR3 contains 14 residues. Trimming removed 5 bases at V and 5 bases at J, with 16 bases between. CDR3 DNA sequence: TGCGCCAGCAGTTTAGGGCCAGCAGTGGAGACCCAGTACTTC. The encoded protein is CASSLGPAVETQYF.

The chain is built from TRBV27 and TRBJ1-4; no clear D. The germline gives CDR1 MNHEY, CDR2 SMNVEV (reference sequence). V was clipped by 7 bases and J by 7 bases, with 7 bases between them. The CDR3 contains 11 residues. The CDR3 spells CASTRGEKLFF. The CDR3 bases are TGTGCCAGCACCCGTGGTGAAAAACTGTTTTTT.

CDR3 sequence reads: CSATDRGDTDTQYF. DNA for the CDR3: TGCAGCGCTACGGACAGGGGCGATACAGATACGCAGTATTTT. The gene calls are TRBV29-1 and TRBJ2-3, with TRBD1 identical over 9 bases. The CDR3 is 14 residues long. From germline, CDR1 is SQVTM and CDR2 ANQGSEA. Trimming at V came to 7 bases and at J to 3 bases, leaving 8 bases not matched to a gene.

V is TRBV6-5 and J is TRBJ1-2; 7 bases agree with TRBD1. Germline CDR1 reads MNHEY; CDR2 reads SVGAGI. The CDR3 runs 15 residues. V was clipped by 5 bases and J by 0 bases; unmatched bases: 6. In DNA, the CDR3 is TGTGCCAGCAGTCCCGGGACAGCCCCTAACTATGGCTACACCTTC. Residues: CASSPGTAPNYGYTF.

In its sample, this clone was seen a few times. The gene calls are TRBV19 and TRBJ1-1; TRBD1 matches 9 bases. This CDR3 comprises 13 residues. V lost 8 bases to trimming and J lost 7 bases; unmatched junction nucleotides: 8. The germline gives CDR1 LNHDA, CDR2 SQIVND (reference sequence). CDR3 loop: CASRDREIDEAFF. The CDR3 DNA sequence: TGTGCCAGTCGGGACAGGGAAATCGATGAAGCTTTCTTT.

V and J are TRBV27 and TRBJ2-5; TRBD1 matches 7 bases. The germline V gene encodes CDR1 MNHEY and CDR2 SMNVEV (reference sequence). J lost 5 bases, V lost 4 bases, and 10 bases had no gene match. The CDR3 consists of 15 residues. CDR3 in DNA: TGTGCCAGCAGTTCACAGGGGTGGCTTGGGGAGACCCAGTACTTC. The encoded protein is CASSSQGWLGETQYF.

In its sample, this clone was seen a few times. This chain links TRBV5-1 with TRBJ1-1; D gene unclear. The CDR3 consists of 14 residues. The germline V gene has CDR1 SGHRS and CDR2 YFSETQ. Trimming stripped 0 bases from V and 4 bases from J, with 10 bases between. Written as DNA, the CDR3 is TGCGCCAGCAGCTTGGGAGGTCGGCCCACTGAAGCTTTCTTT. It yields the protein CASSLGGRPTEAFF.

In nucleotides, the CDR3 is TGTGCCAGCACCCGTAGCGGATCCAGCACAGATACGCAGTATTTT. As protein: CASTRSGSSTDTQYF. The genes are TRBV21-1 and TRBJ2-3; the table gives TRBD2 as D, unverified against the DNA. TRBV21-1 is deemed a pseudogene. There are 15 residues in the CDR3.

J is TRBJ1-1 and V is TRBV18; 7 nucleotides line up with TRBD1. Germline loops: CDR1 KGHSH, CDR2 LQKENI. The V segment lost 3 bases and the J segment 10 bases; nucleotides outside the gene matches: 11. The CDR3 is made up of 14 amino acids. CDR3 sequence (DNA): TGTGCCAGCTCACCCTCCGGGACAGTCATGTCAGCTTTCTTT. As protein: CASSPSGTVMSAFF.

The genes are TRBV10-1 and TRBJ2-2, with 15 bases lining up with TRBD2. The ends lost 4 bases at V and 4 bases at J; junction bases unmatched: 10. The CDR3 is made up of 19 amino acids. Germline assignment: CDR1 WNHNN and CDR2 SYGVQD (reference sequence). The CDR3 region has the DNA TGCGCCAGCAGTGGGACTAGCGGGAGGGCCGGGGTGACCACCGGGGAGCTGTTTTTT. Its protein product is CASSGTSGRAGVTTGELFF.

This clone was observed once. The V gene is TRBV29-1, the J gene TRBJ2-1; D possibly corresponds to TRBD2 (5 bases). Germline V gene lookup returns CDR1 SQVTM and CDR2 ANQGSEA. V dropped 4 bases and J dropped 3 bases, with 7 bases sitting between them. The length of the CDR3 is 12 residues. The CDR3: CSVVAIYNEQFF. CDR3 sequence (DNA): TGCAGCGTTGTAGCGATCTACAATGAGCAGTTCTTC.

V gene TRBV2 combines with J gene TRBJ2-3, with 13 nucleotides matching TRBD2. V shed 6 bases and J 2 bases; nucleotides not matched to a gene: 2. The CDR3 extends over 15 amino acids. The V gene's germline CDR1 is SNHLY and CDR2 FYNNEI. CDR3: CASRGLAGTTDTQYF. The CDR3 DNA reads as TGTGCCAGCAGGGGACTAGCGGGGACCACAGATACGCAGTATTTT. Together with reference TRBV2 and TRBJ2-3, the CDR3 gives the full variable domain: EPEVTQTPSHQVTQMGQEVILRCVPISNHLYFYWYRQILGQKVEFLVSFYNNEISEKSEIFDDQFSVERPDGSNFTLKIRSTKLEDSAMYFCASRGLAGTTDTQYFGPGTRLTVL.

V gene TRBV6-5 combines with J gene TRBJ1-1; 7 nucleotides line up with TRBD1. The V and J ends lost 6 bases and 10 bases, in that order; junction bases with no gene match: 2. This CDR3 is 10 amino acids long. In germline, CDR1 is MNHEY, CDR2 SVGAGI. Here the CDR3 reads CASSSGGAFF. Here the CDR3 DNA reads TGTGCCAGCAGCTCAGGGGGAGCTTTCTTT.

This rearrangement joins TRBV6-5 to TRBJ2-5; maybe TRBD1 (6 bases). The CDR3 is made up of 12 amino acids. Germline assignment: CDR1 MNHEY and CDR2 SVGAGI. V gave up 8 bases and J gave up 3 bases, with 10 bases separating them. CDR3 protein: CASRDTKETQYF. The CDR3 DNA is TGTGCCAGCCGGGACACAAAAGAGACCCAGTACTTC.

The J gene is TRBJ2-7, the V gene TRBV14; 8 bases are shared with TRBD2. The CDR3 loop spans 14 amino acids. The junction had 6 bases not matched to a gene; V was cut back by 2 bases and J by 6 bases. The germline gives CDR1 SGHDN, CDR2 FVKESK. CDR3 nucleotides: TGTGCCAGCAGCCAATTCTTGGCGGGAGGCGAGCAGTACTTC. Its protein is CASSQFLAGGEQYF.

The chain has TRBV10-3 and TRBJ1-5; TRBD1 matches 9 bases. This CDR3 comprises 17 residues. V shed 6 bases and J 4 bases; nucleotides not matched to a gene: 13. From germline, CDR1 is ENHRY and CDR2 SYGVKD. CDR3 nucleotides: TGTGCCATCAGACTCCTTCCGGGACAGGGCGTTAATCAGCCCCAGCATTTT. Residues: CAIRLLPGQGVNQPQHF.

As for this clone: The same CDR3 can be traced to other DNA sequences in this sample. This sequence joins TRBV7-6 and TRBJ1-5; D is unresolved. Trimming took 5 bases from V and 2 from J, leaving 7 bases between them. This CDR3 has 13 residues. Germline V gives CDR1 SGHVS, CDR2 FNYEAQ. CDR3 region: CASSPGGNQPQHF. The CDR3 DNA follows: TGTGCCAGCAGCCCTGGCGGCAATCAGCCCCAGCATTTT.

The rearrangement joins TRBV5-1 to TRBJ2-5, with TRBD2 matching over 11 bases. Germline loops: CDR1 SGHRS, CDR2 YFSETQ. V gave up 0 bases and J gave up 4 bases; unmatched junction bases: 5. The CDR3 is made up of 16 amino acids. CDR3 residues: CASSLEKTSGAETQYF. In DNA form, the CDR3 reads TGCGCCAGCAGCTTGGAAAAGACTAGCGGGGCAGAGACCCAGTACTTC.

The V and J genes are TRBV9 and TRBJ1-2; weak D call: TRBD1 (6 bases). This CDR3 spans 16 amino acids. Germline CDR1 is SGDLS and CDR2 is YYNGEE. Between the trimmed V and J ends, which lost 0 bases and 2 bases, there was a span of 14 bases. The chain's CDR3 is CASSVGPHQGNYGYTF. In DNA form, the CDR3 reads TGTGCCAGCAGCGTAGGCCCCCACCAGGGGAACTATGGCTACACCTTC.

This clone was counted once. V and J are TRBV7-3 and TRBJ2-1; D not certain. This CDR3 region has 14 residues. Germline CDR1 SGHTA, CDR2 FQGTGA. Trimming left V 5 bases short and J 3 bases short, with 11 bases between. The CDR3 here is CASSPTPVYNEQFF. CDR3 nucleotide sequence: TGTGCCAGCAGCCCCACCCCCGTCTACAATGAGCAGTTCTTC.

This chain joins TRBV21-1 and TRBJ1-1; the D call TRBD1 from the table was never checked on the DNA. TRBV21-1 is listed as a pseudogene. The CDR3 is made up of 16 amino acids. The CDR3 spells CASSSLRGDKNTEAFF. The CDR3 DNA reads TGTGCCAGCAGCAGCCTGCGTGGGGACAAGAACACTGAAGCTTTCTTT.

This chain joins TRBV10-3 and TRBJ2-3, with 8 bases identical to TRBD1. The CDR3 is 17 residues long. Germline CDR1 is ENHRY and CDR2 is SYGVKD. Trimming removed 2 bases from V and 1 base from J; junction bases left unmatched: 8. The CDR3 DNA sequence: TGTGCCATCAGTGAGCCCCAGGGGGCGACGGGCACAGATACGCAGTATTTT. Residues: CAISEPQGATGTDTQYF.

The chain has TRBV11-3 and TRBJ2-7; D call uncertain. The CDR3 length is 13 residues. The ends were cut back, 4 bases at V and 0 bases at J, with 7 bases in the middle. The germline CDR1 and CDR2 sequences are SGHNT and YENEEA. CDR3 coding DNA: TGTGCCAGCAGCTCAGGCGTCTCCTACGAGCAGTACTTC. Translation: CASSSGVSYEQYF.

The genes are TRBV7-2 and TRBJ2-1; tentatively, D is TRBD1 (5 bases). Deletions cut 5 bases from V and 0 bases from J, with 14 bases between. The CDR3 length is 16 residues. Germline lookup yields CDR1 SGHTA and CDR2 FQGNSA. Here the CDR3 reads CASSPSGPSSYNEQFF. DNA for the CDR3: TGTGCCAGCAGCCCATCAGGGCCGAGCTCCTACAATGAGCAGTTCTTC.